This T cell receptor (beta chain) was identified during a study of beta chain features in type 1 diabetes. Based on CD45RO/CCR7/CD25/CD127/CD95/CD27, CD4+ regulatory, stem cell-like memory, naive and central memory cells were sorted. General study points: VDJ junctions sequenced from type 1 diabetes patients showed fewer insertions and more deletions. TCRB repertoires of naive, central memory and Treg cells appeared more similar among patients than among healthy donors.

This clone occurred a few times. Its target is not known. Germline V gene sequence: CDR1 LGHNA, CDR2 YSLEER. V was trimmed by 0 bases and J by 10 bases, leaving 12 bases between them. This CDR3 has 13 amino acids. The sequenced template was cDNA made from the entire isolated RNA. Sequenced naive, central memory and regulatory T cell samples produced an average of about 3.9 million reads. Method: immunoSEQ multiplex PCR; TCRdb's copy keeps in-frame clones and lacks some. The sample contains under 450,000 clones, around 14% of which appear only once. The chain couples TRBV4-3 to TRBJ1-1; TRBD1 is a possible D gene (5 bases). The receptor was isolated from a man aged 25-40 years in good health. What was sequenced was naive CD4+ T cells from blood. CDR3 in DNA: TGCGCCAGCAGCCAAGAAATCGGTGGGGGAGCTTTCTTT. This gives the protein CASSQEIGGGAFF.